These T cell receptor beta chains were read from a single sample in a study of human CD8 memory T cell subsets. TCRdb re-called the 5' RACE reads; every CDR3 protein appears as one record, without DNA. The listing records around 20,000 distinct CDR3 sequences. Sequenced: CD8+ T cells from PBMCs. The receptors originated from a human donor in good health. The CDR3 runs from the conserved cysteine through the conserved F or W. A row's size may be missing; if present it is once, few, many or a size class.

clone_size: .
v_call: TRBV20-1
j_call: TRBJ1-5
cdr3_aa: CSARELRDYSNQPQHF

clone_size: .
v_call: TRBV10-2
j_call: TRBJ2-7
cdr3_aa: CASSELDPRHEQYF

clone_size: .
v_call: TRBV4-1
j_call: TRBJ2-7
cdr3_aa: CASSQLSGSEQYF

clone_size: .
v_call: TRBV5-6
j_call: TRBJ1-1
cdr3_aa: CASSLEDSTNTEAFF

clone_size: medium-sized
v_call: TRBV5-1
j_call: TRBJ1-2
cdr3_aa: CASSHELDYGYTF

clone_size: .
v_call: TRBV28
j_call: TRBJ2-3
cdr3_aa: CASSLGGTAFTDTQYF

clone_size: .
v_call: TRBV14
j_call: TRBJ2-1
cdr3_aa: CASSQALAVSYNEQFF

clone_size: .
v_call: TRBV6-5
j_call: TRBJ1-1
cdr3_aa: CASSSGMVTEAFF

clone_size: medium-sized
v_call: TRBV29-1
j_call: TRBJ2-5
cdr3_aa: CSVEQGGEETQYF

clone_size: .
v_call: TRBV5-1
j_call: TRBJ2-7
cdr3_aa: CASSVDSTGEQYF

clone_size: .
v_call: TRBV28
j_call: TRBJ2-7
cdr3_aa: CASSSLGLAGDPPYEQYF

clone_size: medium-sized
v_call: TRBV7-9
j_call: TRBJ2-5
cdr3_aa: CASSLVEVGETQYF

clone_size: medium-sized
v_call: TRBV15
j_call: TRBJ2-7
cdr3_aa: CATSRGEAGYEQYF

clone_size: .
v_call: TRBV28
j_call: TRBJ2-5
cdr3_aa: CASSLGGAQYF

clone_size: .
v_call: TRBV12-3/TRBV12-4
j_call: TRBJ1-1
cdr3_aa: CASSRTYEAFF

clone_size: .
v_call: TRBV5-6
j_call: TRBJ2-7
cdr3_aa: CASSSYNRGPNYEQYF

clone_size: medium-sized
v_call: TRBV24-1
j_call: TRBJ2-1
cdr3_aa: CATSGSKGYNEQFF

clone_size: .
v_call: TRBV7-9
j_call: TRBJ2-7
cdr3_aa: CASSTGGQDEQYF

clone_size: .
v_call: TRBV29-1
j_call: TRBJ2-3
cdr3_aa: CSVASTSGGVTDTQYF

clone_size: .
v_call: TRBV28
j_call: TRBJ2-7
cdr3_aa: CASGQTGVPYEQYF

clone_size: .
v_call: TRBV27
j_call: TRBJ1-2
cdr3_aa: CASSLTQAGYGYTF

clone_size: .
v_call: TRBV5-8
j_call: TRBJ1-5
cdr3_aa: CASSFGPNQPQHF

clone_size: .
v_call: TRBV10-3
j_call: TRBJ2-7
cdr3_aa: CAISEAMEYYEQYF

clone_size: medium-sized
v_call: TRBV7-6
j_call: TRBJ1-1
cdr3_aa: CASSLESRNTEAFF

clone_size: .
v_call: TRBV2
j_call: TRBJ2-3
cdr3_aa: CASISVRGSSTDTQYF

clone_size: .
v_call: TRBV7-8
j_call: TRBJ2-7
cdr3_aa: CASSLIGIYEQYF

clone_size: .
v_call: TRBV2
j_call: TRBJ2-3
cdr3_aa: CASTPKGASTDTQYF

clone_size: .
v_call: TRBV9
j_call: TRBJ2-1
cdr3_aa: CASSVGGSGPGNEQFF

clone_size: .
v_call: TRBV7-3
j_call: TRBJ2-7
cdr3_aa: CASSPLPGNEQYF

clone_size: .
v_call: TRBV20-1
j_call: TRBJ2-2
cdr3_aa: CSASTGASTGELFF

clone_size: .
v_call: TRBV11-2
j_call: TRBJ2-7
cdr3_aa: CASSLSTLNFRGRNEQYF

clone_size: .
v_call: TRBV16
j_call: TRBJ2-7
cdr3_aa: CASSATGTGGEQYF

clone_size: .
v_call: TRBV5-1
j_call: TRBJ2-6
cdr3_aa: CASSPPANSGANVLTF

clone_size: .
v_call: TRBV20-1
j_call: TRBJ2-7
cdr3_aa: CSATDFSGEQYF

clone_size: .
v_call: TRBV29-1
j_call: TRBJ2-1
cdr3_aa: CSVEGTGTGPNEGYNEQFF

clone_size: .
v_call: TRBV15
j_call: TRBJ1-4
cdr3_aa: CATSRDRGGEKLFF